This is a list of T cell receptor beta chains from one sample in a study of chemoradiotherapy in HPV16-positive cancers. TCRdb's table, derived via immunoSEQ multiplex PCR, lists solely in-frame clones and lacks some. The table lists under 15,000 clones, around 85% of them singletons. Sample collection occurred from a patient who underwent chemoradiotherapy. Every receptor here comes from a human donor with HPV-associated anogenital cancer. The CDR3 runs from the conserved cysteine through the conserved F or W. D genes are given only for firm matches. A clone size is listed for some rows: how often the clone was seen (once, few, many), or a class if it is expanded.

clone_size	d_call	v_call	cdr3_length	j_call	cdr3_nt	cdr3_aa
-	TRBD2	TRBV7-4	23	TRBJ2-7	TGTGCCAGCAGCTTTAAAGAGCTGGGTTCGAGGGCGGCTAGCGGGGGGGCCTGGAACGAGCAGTACTTC	CASSFKELGSRAASGGAWNEQYF
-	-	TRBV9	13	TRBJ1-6	TGTGCCAGCGGCAGGGAATCAGATTCACCCCTCCACTTT	CASGRESDSPLHF
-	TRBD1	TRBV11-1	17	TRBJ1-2	TGTGCCAGCAGCTTCGCGGGGACAGGGGGCGTTTACTATGGCTACACCTTC	CASSFAGTGGVYYGYTF
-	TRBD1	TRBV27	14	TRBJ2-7	TGTGCCAGCAGTCGACAAACAGGGGGCGGCGAGCAGTACTTC	CASSRQTGGGEQYF
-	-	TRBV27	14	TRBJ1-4	TGTGCCAGCAGTCACAGACAGGCAGGTGAAAAACTGTTTTTT	CASSHRQAGEKLFF
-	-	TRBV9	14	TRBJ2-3	TGTGCCGTGAGTCCCTGGCTCACTCCAGATACGCAGTATTTT	CAVSPWLTPDTQYF
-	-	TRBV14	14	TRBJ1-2	TGTGCCAGCAGCCAAGTAAATGGGGGTGAAGGCTACACCTTC	CASSQVNGGEGYTF
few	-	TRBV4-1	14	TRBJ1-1	TGCGCCAGCACCCTAGTTGGGGGCGGCACTGAAGCTTTCTTT	CASTLVGGGTEAFF
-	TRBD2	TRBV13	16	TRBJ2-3	TGTGCCAGCAGCTTAGCCCTAGCGGGGGGACTAGATACGCAGTATTTT	CASSLALAGGLDTQYF
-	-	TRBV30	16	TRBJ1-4	TGTGCCTGGAGTGTACGGCCCTTGCCAACTAATGAAAAACTGTTTTTT	CAWSVRPLPTNEKLFF